This passage covers 16 T cell receptor beta chains from one sample sequenced in a study of T cell responses to AZD1222 COVID-19 vaccine. This table comes from immunoSEQ multiplex PCR, and its TCRdb copy is limited to in-frame clones, with some not included. The profile shows approximately 140,000 clones, 94% of them singletons. Sample: peripheral blood, taken on day 0 of AZD1222 vaccination. Receptors originate from an adult in good health.

For the CDR3, the DNA is TGTGCCAGCAGCTCGTATAGCGGTCCTCCACCCGGGGAGCTGTTTTTT. Translation: CASSSYSGPPPGELFF. The chain couples TRBV7-9 to TRBJ2-2; weak D call: TRBD2 (6 bases). The length of the CDR3 is 16 residues. Germline loops: CDR1 SEHNR, CDR2 FQNEAQ (reference sequence). Trimming left V 4 bases short and J 6 bases short, with 18 bases between.

The rearrangement uses TRBV12-5 and TRBJ1-1; no firm D call. Trimming left V 4 bases short and J 7 bases short, with 13 bases between. This CDR3 comprises 13 residues. In germline, CDR1 is LGHNT, CDR2 FRNRAP. This chain's CDR3 is CASGSFGQHEAFF. CDR3 coding DNA: TGTGCTAGTGGTTCGTTCGGGCAGCATGAAGCTTTCTTT.

This clone is a singleton in its sample. The rearrangement uses TRBV2 and TRBJ1-4; 9 nucleotides align to TRBD1. The CDR3 is made up of 13 amino acids. Germline CDR1 is SNHLY and CDR2 is FYNNEI. Trimming took 7 bases from V and 7 from J; bases not matched to a gene: 4. The CDR3 nucleotides read TGTGCCAGCACAGGGACAGGGATTGAAAAACTGTTTTTT. Its protein is CASTGTGIEKLFF.

The chain is built from TRBV29-1 and TRBJ2-5, with D hard to call. CDR1 is SQVTM, CDR2 ANQGSEA, per germline. This CDR3 is 12 amino acids long. The V end was cut by 3 bases, the J end by 2 bases, with 7 bases between. As DNA, the CDR3 is TGCAGCGTTGAGAGTCCACAAGAGACCCAGTACTTC. It translates to CSVESPQETQYF.

V gene TRBV4-1 combines with J gene TRBJ1-3, with 7 bases lining up with TRBD1. The CDR3 is made up of 15 amino acids. Germline CDR1 and CDR2: MGHRA and YSYEKL. With V trimmed by 4 bases and J by 4 bases, 7 bases remained unmatched. The CDR3 sequence: CASSPFGRGGNTIYF. The CDR3 DNA sequence: TGCGCCAGCAGCCCATTTGGCAGGGGGGGAAACACCATATATTTT.

This chain joins TRBV14 and TRBJ1-1; D ambiguous. Trimming took off 0 bases at V and 1 base at J, with 6 bases between the two ends. Germline lookup yields CDR1 SGHDN and CDR2 FVKESK. CDR3 size: 14 residues. For the CDR3, the DNA is TGTGCCAGCAGCCAAGATAGCGGGAACACTGAAGCTTTCTTT. As protein: CASSQDSGNTEAFF.

The chain has TRBV7-8 and TRBJ1-1, with 11 positions matching TRBD1. V shed 7 bases and J 4 bases; nucleotides not matched to a gene: 5. The CDR3 covers 14 residues. CDR1 SGHVS and CDR2 FQNEAQ come from the germline V gene. CDR3 region: CASMDRGRVTEAFF. For the CDR3, the DNA is TGTGCCAGCATGGACAGGGGGCGCGTCACTGAAGCTTTCTTT.

The chain recombines TRBV28 with TRBJ1-5; D is ambiguous. The CDR3 runs to 13 residues. CDR1 is MDHEN, CDR2 SYDVKM, per germline. V lost 8 bases and J 7 bases, leaving 15 bases between the germline ends. The CDR3 DNA is TGTGCCAGCGGGGTCCGGGGTAAACAGCCCCAGCATTTT. This encodes CASGVRGKQPQHF.

This clone was picked up one time. This chain links TRBV2 with TRBJ1-1, with D unresolved. CDR3 size: 12 residues. With 3 bases removed from V and 5 bases from J, the gap between germline ends came to 7 bases. Germline-derived CDR1 and CDR2 are SNHLY and FYNNEI. CDR3 nucleotides: TGTGCCAGCAGTGACGACGGGACTGAAGCTTTCTTT. Translated: CASSDDGTEAFF. Variable domain in full (rest from reference TRBV2 and TRBJ1-1): EPEVTQTPSHQVTQMGQEVILRCVPISNHLYFYWYRQILGQKVEFLVSFYNNEISEKSEIFDDQFSVERPDGSNFTLKIRSTKLEDSAMYFCASSDDGTEAFFGQGTRLTVV.

The table lists this clone with many counts. This chain joins TRBV7-8 and TRBJ1-1; TRBD1 matches 9 bases. From germline, CDR1 is SGHVS and CDR2 FQNEAQ. Trimming removed 1 base from V and 4 bases from J; junction bases left unmatched: 4. The CDR3 has 15 residues. The CDR3 spells CASSLVGQGSTEAFF. The CDR3 bases are TGTGCCAGCAGCTTAGTTGGACAGGGGAGCACTGAAGCTTTCTTT.

The V and J genes are TRBV4-1 and TRBJ2-2, with D possibly matching TRBD2 (6 bases). Germline V gene data show CDR1 as MGHRA and CDR2 as YSYEKL. The CDR3 has 16 amino acids. Trimming shortened V by 2 bases and J by 1 base, and 11 bases separated the two germline ends. The DNA of the CDR3 is TGCGCCAGCAGCCAATTACCTAGCGAGAACACCGGGGAGCTGTTTTTT. Its translation: CASSQLPSENTGELFF.

CDR3 sequence (DNA): TGTGCCAGCAGTGAGACGGGGTGGTCGGATGAAAAACTGTTTTTT. This encodes CASSETGWSDEKLFF. The V and J genes are TRBV25-1 and TRBJ1-4; D unresolved. In germline, CDR1 is MGHDK, CDR2 SYGVNS. V was cut by 3 bases and J by 6 bases, with 14 bases left in between. The CDR3 runs 15 residues.

This chain links TRBV2 with TRBJ1-6; TRBD1 is a possible D gene (6 bases). Germline V gene sequence: CDR1 SNHLY, CDR2 FYNNEI. The length of the CDR3 is 14 residues. V lost 6 bases and J 2 bases, leaving 8 bases between the germline ends. CDR3 nucleotides: TGTGCCAGCAGACAGGGACCCTATAATTCACCCCTCCACTTT. This sequence encodes CASRQGPYNSPLHF.

This sequence joins TRBV11-2 and TRBJ2-1; D ambiguous. Trimming took 0 bases from V and 8 from J, leaving 8 bases between them. The CDR3 runs to 13 residues. Looked up from germline, CDR1 is SGHAT and CDR2 is FQNNGV. CDR3 protein: CASSLDVIDEQFF. The CDR3 region has the DNA TGTGCCAGCAGCTTAGATGTTATCGATGAGCAGTTCTTC.

The genes are TRBV3-1 (or the pseudogene TRBV3-2) and TRBJ2-6; no firm D call. This CDR3 region has 14 residues. Germline loops: CDR1 LGHDT, CDR2 YNNKEL (reference sequence). V gave up 1 base and J gave up 4 bases, with 5 bases separating them. The CDR3 loop is CASSQGDGANVLTF. Written as DNA, the CDR3 is TGTGCCAGCAGCCAAGGAGACGGGGCCAACGTCCTGACTTTC.

This chain joins TRBV12-3 or TRBV12-4 and TRBJ1-2; D is perhaps TRBD1 (5 bases). V gave up 3 bases and J gave up 6 bases, with 11 bases separating them. This CDR3 has 13 amino acids. In DNA form, the CDR3 reads TGTGCCAGCAGTTTGTTCAGGGACCATGGCTACACCTTC. This gives the protein CASSLFRDHGYTF.